These 18 T cell receptor beta chains were all obtained from the same sample, sequenced in a study of lymphopenia after photon versus proton radiotherapy. Clones were read by immunoSEQ multiplex PCR, and TCRdb kept only the in-frame ones, dropping some. Found here are around 59,000 clones, about four fifths of them singletons; the top ten hold about 2%. Specimen: peripheral blood, collected from a patient treated with proton-based radiotherapy. The receptors shown here come from a man in his 60s with pancreatic cancer.

The gene calls are TRBV19 and TRBJ1-3; tentative D call: TRBD1 (5 bases). The germline V gene encodes CDR1 LNHDA and CDR2 SQIVND (reference sequence). Between the trimmed V and J ends, which lost 2 bases and 0 bases, there was a span of 8 bases. The CDR3 has 15 residues. CDR3 amino acids: CASSIQGTSGNTIYF. The CDR3 region has the DNA TGTGCCAGTAGTATACAGGGCACCTCTGGAAACACCATATATTTT.

The genes are TRBV30 and TRBJ1-1, with TRBD1 matching over 10 bases. This CDR3 has 12 residues. From germline, CDR1 is GTSNPN and CDR2 SVGIG (reference sequence). The CDR3 DNA follows: TGTGCGCGGGACAGGGGAAACACTGAAGCTTTCTTT. It encodes CARDRGNTEAFF. Full variable domain (rest looked up from reference TRBV30 and TRBJ1-1): SQTIHQWPATLVQPVGSPLSLECTVEGTSNPNLYWYRQAAGRGLQLLFYSVGIGQISSEVPQNLSASRPQDRQFILSSKKLLLSDSGFYLCARDRGNTEAFFGQGTRLTVV.

J is TRBJ2-7 and V is TRBV7-2; no firm D call. This CDR3 comprises 14 residues. V was shortened by 1 base and J by 3 bases, with 10 bases between the two germline ends. Germline CDR1 is SGHTA and CDR2 is FQGNSA. This CDR3 reads CASSLGFGNYEQYF. As DNA, the CDR3 is TGTGCCAGCAGCTTAGGGTTTGGGAACTACGAGCAGTACTTC.

With regard to this clone: One junction end does not reproduce the germline sequence, and a read error may be involved. This sample includes further DNA sequences coding for the same CDR3. The chain combines TRBV19 with TRBJ2-7; D not resolved. This CDR3 contains 15 residues. The germline CDR1 and CDR2 sequences are LNHDA and SQIVND (reference sequence). The chain's CDR3 is CASSIVGSWNYEQYF. CDR3 bases: TGTGCCAGCAGTATAGTCGGCAGTTGGAACTACGAGCAGTACTTC.

The genes are TRBV7-9 and TRBJ2-4, with D possibly matching TRBD2 (5 bases). Germline CDR1 and CDR2: SEHNR and FQNEAQ (reference sequence). The V end lost 1 base, the J end lost 8 bases, and 18 bases lay between the germline ends. The CDR3 extends over 16 amino acids. CDR3: CASSLVGESLLDIQYF. CDR3 coding DNA: TGTGCCAGCAGCTTAGTGGGAGAGAGCCTACTGGACATTCAGTACTTC.

The V call is TRBV2, the J call TRBJ2-7; D not resolved. The length of the CDR3 is 14 residues. Deletions cut 11 bases from V and 3 bases from J, with 20 bases between. The V gene's germline CDR1 is SNHLY and CDR2 FYNNEI. The CDR3 here is CASRRSFLYYEQYF. DNA for the CDR3: TGTGCCTCCCGAAGGTCGTTTCTGTACTACGAGCAGTACTTC.

The V and J genes are TRBV28 and TRBJ2-7; 9 bases match TRBD2. The CDR3 contains 17 residues. J lost 0 bases, V lost 5 bases, and 11 bases had no gene match. In germline, CDR1 is MDHEN, CDR2 SYDVKM. CDR3 region: CASSGPESGRYSYEQYF. The CDR3, as DNA: TGTGCCAGCAGTGGGCCCGAGAGCGGGAGGTACTCCTACGAGCAGTACTTC.

This clone was observed once. The chain carries TRBV28 and TRBJ2-7, with unresolved D. V gave up 2 bases and J gave up 2 bases, with 10 bases separating them. The CDR3 runs 14 residues. Germline V CDR1 and CDR2: MDHEN, SYDVKM. CDR3 residues: CASSLSQFTYEQYF. The CDR3 bases are TGTGCCAGCAGTTTAAGCCAGTTCACCTACGAGCAGTACTTC.

V is TRBV7-8 and J is TRBJ2-1, with TRBD2 as a possible D gene (6 bases). Trimming left V 3 bases short and J 9 bases short, with 12 bases between. Germline CDR1 SGHVS, CDR2 FQNEAQ. CDR3 length equals 13 residues. The CDR3 DNA is TGTGCCAGCAGCTTGCACCAGGGAGGTGAGCAGTTCTTC. Protein product: CASSLHQGGEQFF.

This chain connects TRBV7-2 to TRBJ2-5; TRBD1 might be the D (6 bases). V was cut by 8 bases and J by 4 bases, with 20 bases left in between. The CDR3 extends over 15 amino acids. The germline V gene encodes CDR1 SGHTA and CDR2 FQGNSA. The CDR3 loop reads CASLSAGAGRETQYF. The CDR3 nucleotides read TGTGCCAGCCTAAGCGCAGGGGCCGGAAGAGAGACCCAGTACTTC. Supplemented by reference TRBV7-2 and TRBJ2-5, the full variable domain reads GAGVSQSPSNKVTEKGKDVELRCDPISGHTALYWYRQSLGQGLEFLIYFQGNSAPDKSGLPSDRFSAERTGGSVSTLTIQRTQQEDSAVYLCASLSAGAGRETQYFGPGTRLLVL.

The CDR3 DNA sequence: TGTGCCAGCTCCCCGGGCTATTCTCAGCCCCAGCATTTT. Its translation: CASSPGYSQPQHF. The chain combines TRBV18 with TRBJ1-5, with unresolved D. The length of the CDR3 is 13 residues. Trimming removed 6 bases at V and 6 bases at J, with 12 bases between. Germline lookup yields CDR1 KGHSH and CDR2 LQKENI.

The CDR3 DNA sequence: TGTGCCAGCAGGTCAGGGAACACTGAAGCTTTCTTT. Its protein product is CASRSGNTEAFF. V and J are TRBV28 and TRBJ1-1; the D is unclear. Trimming pared 6 bases from V and 1 base from J, leaving 6 bases between. The CDR3 contains 12 residues. CDR1 MDHEN and CDR2 SYDVKM come from the germline V gene.

This chain links TRBV5-4 with TRBJ2-7, with 7 bases fitting TRBD1. V lost 4 bases and J lost 4; bases outside the gene matches: 5. The CDR3 consists of 13 residues. Per germline, CDR1 SGHNT and CDR2 YYREEE (reference sequence). The CDR3 region is CASSKGQKYEQYF. The CDR3 DNA is TGTGCCAGCAGCAAGGGACAGAAATACGAGCAGTACTTC. The full variable domain, completed using reference TRBV5-4 and TRBJ2-7, is ETGVTQSPTHLIKTRGQQVTLRCSSQSGHNTVSWYQQALGQGPQFIFQYYREEENGRGNFPPRFSGLQFPNYSSELNVNALELDDSALYLCASSKGQKYEQYFGPGTRLTVT.

The rearrangement links TRBV7-2 to TRBJ2-7, with 9 bases lining up with TRBD2. Germline lookup yields CDR1 SGHTA and CDR2 FQGNSA. The V and J ends lost 4 bases and 2 bases, in that order; junction bases with no gene match: 15. The CDR3 contains 18 residues. The DNA of the CDR3 is TGTGCCAGCAGCTCCCCAGGGCATAGCGGGAGTAAACCCTACGAGCAGTACTTC. It translates to CASSSPGHSGSKPYEQYF.

This sequence joins TRBV7-8 and TRBJ2-7, with D possibly matching TRBD2 (6 bases). V lost 0 bases to trimming and J lost 2 bases, with 11 bases between them. The CDR3 spans 15 residues. CDR1 is SGHVS and CDR2 is FQNEAQ in the germline V gene. The CDR3 is CASSLAAGSAYEQYF. The CDR3 bases are TGTGCCAGCAGCTTAGCTGCGGGATCGGCCTACGAGCAGTACTTC.

The chain uses TRBV10-3 and TRBJ1-5, with TRBD1 matching 8 bases. The CDR3 spans 14 residues. Germline assignment: CDR1 ENHRY and CDR2 SYGVKD. Trimming took 10 bases from V and 7 from J; bases not matched to a gene: 12. CDR3 coding DNA: TGTGCCAGTGACCAGGGGGCATTGAGACAGCCCCAGCATTTT. Translation: CASDQGALRQPQHF.

This clone has only one observation. The chain combines TRBV28 with TRBJ1-3; D possibly corresponds to TRBD1 (6 bases). Germline lookup yields CDR1 MDHEN and CDR2 SYDVKM. The CDR3 is made up of 14 amino acids. V lost 2 bases and J lost 4, with 9 bases in between. CDR3 in amino acids: CASSLPGQGNTIYF. The CDR3, as DNA: TGTGCCAGCAGTTTACCTGGACAGGGAAACACCATATATTTT. Drawing the rest from reference TRBV28 and TRBJ1-3, the complete variable domain is DVKVTQSSRYLVKRTGEKVFLECVQDMDHENMFWYRQDPGLGLRLIYFSYDVKMKEKGDIPEGYSVSREKKERFSLILESASTNQTSMYLCASSLPGQGNTIYFGEGSWLTVV.

CDR3 in DNA: TGTGCCAGTAGCGTATCCGATACTTCAGCGGGAGGGCTATACAATGAGCAGTTCTTC. Translating it yields CASSVSDTSAGGLYNEQFF. The chain uses TRBV19 and TRBJ2-1; 10 nucleotides agree with TRBD2. The J segment lost 4 bases and the V segment lost 6 bases, leaving 18 bases of the junction unmatched. The CDR3 is 19 amino acids. In germline, CDR1 is LNHDA, CDR2 SQIVND (reference sequence).